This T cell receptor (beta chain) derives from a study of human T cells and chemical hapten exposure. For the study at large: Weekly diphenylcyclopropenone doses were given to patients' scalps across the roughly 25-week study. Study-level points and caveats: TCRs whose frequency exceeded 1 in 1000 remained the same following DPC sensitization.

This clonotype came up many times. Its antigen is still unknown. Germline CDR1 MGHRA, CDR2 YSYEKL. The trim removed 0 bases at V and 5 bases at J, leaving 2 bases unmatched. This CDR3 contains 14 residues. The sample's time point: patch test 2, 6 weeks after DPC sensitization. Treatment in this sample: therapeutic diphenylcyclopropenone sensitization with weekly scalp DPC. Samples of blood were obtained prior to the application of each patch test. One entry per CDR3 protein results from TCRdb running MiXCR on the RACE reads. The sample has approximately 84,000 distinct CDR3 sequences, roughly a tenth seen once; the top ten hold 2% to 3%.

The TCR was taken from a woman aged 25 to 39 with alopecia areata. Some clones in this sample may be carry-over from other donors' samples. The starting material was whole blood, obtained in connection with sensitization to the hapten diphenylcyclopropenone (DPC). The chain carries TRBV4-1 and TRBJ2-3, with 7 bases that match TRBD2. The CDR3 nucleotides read TGCGCCAGCAGCCAAGAGCTAGCGGAAGATACGCAGTATTTT. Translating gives CASSQELAEDTQYF.